A selection of T cell receptor beta chains follows, all from one sample in a study of cytomegalovirus exposure and HLA in healthy donors. Clones were sequenced by immunoSEQ multiplex PCR, and TCRdb holds only the in-frame ones, with some missing. The listing contains under 70,000 clones. The sequenced sample was PBMCs. All receptors come from a man aged 50-60 years in good health and CMV-seropositive. CDR3s include the opening cysteine and the closing phenylalanine or tryptophan. D genes are given only for firm matches.

TRBD1	TRBJ1-1	14	TRBV14	TGTGCCAGCAGCCTGACAGGGTGGAGCACTGAAGCTTTCTTT	CASSLTGWSTEAFF
TRBD2	TRBJ2-5	15	TRBV29-1	TGCAGCGTGGGACTAGCGGGAGGGCTCCAAGAGACCCAGTACTTC	CSVGLAGGLQETQYF
TRBD1	TRBJ1-1	13	TRBV19	TGTGCCAGTAGGCCTTCAGGGGGCACTGAAGCTTTCTTT	CASRPSGGTEAFF
TRBD1	TRBJ1-1	13	TRBV30	TGTGCCTGGAGTACGGGACAGGGAGCCAAAGCTTTCTTT	CAWSTGQGAKAFF
.	TRBJ1-6	13	TRBV6-5	TGTGCCACACGGCAGGGCGAAAATTCACCCCTCCACTTT	CATRQGENSPLHF
TRBD1	TRBJ1-3	14	TRBV6-5	TGTGCCAGCAGGACAGGGGCGGGTGGAAACACCATATATTTT	CASRTGAGGNTIYF
TRBD1	TRBJ2-7	15	TRBV6-5	TGTGCCAGCAAAGCTTCCGGGACAGGCTCCTACGAGCAGTACTTC	CASKASGTGSYEQYF
.	TRBJ2-7	15	TRBV27	TGTGCCAGCAGTTTTGGGTGGGGAGGTGGTTACGAGCAGTACTTC	CASSFGWGGGYEQYF
.	TRBJ2-7	13	TRBV9	TGTGCCAGCAGCGTAGGGACCGGCGGGGAGCAGTACTTC	CASSVGTGGEQYF
.	TRBJ1-1	12	TRBV7-2	TGTGCCAGCAGCTTACAAGGCACTAGAGCTTTCTTT	CASSLQGTRAFF
TRBD1	TRBJ2-7	12	TRBV7-9	TGTGCCAGCAGCCAGACAGGGGATGAGCAGTACTTC	CASSQTGDEQYF
TRBD1	TRBJ2-7	19	TRBV27	TGTGCCAGCAGTTTATCGATGGTAGTGGGGACAGGGTCCTCCTACGAGCAGTACTTC	CASSLSMVVGTGSSYEQYF
TRBD1	TRBJ2-7	13	TRBV28	TGTGCCAGCGATACAGGGGGCCGATACGAGCAGTACTTC	CASDTGGRYEQYF
.	TRBJ2-3	14	TRBV5-1	TGCGCCAGCAGCTTGGGGGGGGTTAAAGATACGCAGTATTTT	CASSLGGVKDTQYF